This entry describes one TCR beta chain. An end of the junction differs from the germline gene, which may be a read error. For the second PCR, which ran for about 6 to 12 cycles, a sample-barcoded 5' primer and a J-beta primer mix were used. TCRdb ran MiXCR on the 5' RACE reads and lists one entry per CDR3 protein. The sample holds 950,000 to 1,200,000 distinct CDR3 sequences; 35% to 45% are singletons and the top ten take roughly 13%. These data are taken from a study of blood T cells in healthy people across ages. CDR1 is SGHVS, CDR2 FQNEAQ, per germline. The CDR3 runs to 13 residues. The origin of this receptor is a man aged 18 to 29 in good health. The source material was blood. This sequence joins TRBV7-8 and TRBJ2-5; unclear D gene. The CDR3 is CASGLAGRETQYF. The CDR3 coding sequence is TGTGCCAGCGGCTTAGCCGGTCGAGAGACCCAGTACTTC.